This TCR beta chain was sequenced in a study of blood T cell repertoires in COVID-19 (dated by TCRdb to about 2020). General notes on the study: Samples covering the acute and convalescent phases of COVID-19 were provided by collaborators in the United States, Italy and Spain. The material from the prospective study consisted of cDNA or gDNA derived from T cells, B-cell-depleted T cells, or PBMCs. Subjects who had been exposed to COVID-19, were actively infected with it, or had recovered from it provided the deeply sampled blood TCRbeta repertoires that made up the dataset. The repertoires were made available in a free public database intended to serve as a resource for research on the immune response to SARS-CoV-2. Samples came from the ongoing ImmuneRACE study (first 160 participants) plus 1,254 subjects from 6 global collaborators. Nearly every sample came with metadata listing a de-identified subject ID, COVID-19 status, age in years and sex. Where available, HLA class I and class II types were taken from metadata supplied by the sample provider and were not determined by assay-based typing.

Only a few counts were recorded for this clone. The antigen this receptor binds is unknown. No base qualities exist here, and no much larger clone lies one base off it. The collaborating institutions used their own protocols to collect whole blood in K2EDTA tubes. For TCRbeta analysis, collaborators shipped samples in one of three forms: frozen whole blood, isolated PBMCs, or DNA extracted from either of those sample types. TCRbeta CDR3 regions were amplified from genomic DNA using the immunoSEQ Assay, a bias-controlled multiplex PCR. In the original analysis: The number of nucleated cells in each sample was estimated from the amplification of reference gene primers within the assay. To quantify the absolute abundance of each unique TCRbeta CDR3 rearrangement, sequence reads were collapsed and filtered. Productive Simpson clonality was computed per sample as the square root of Simpson's diversity index over productive rearrangements. Sourced from immuneACCESS, this table was stored by TCRdb with only in-frame sequences that have V and J called. A share of the clones is absent; for the studies checked, an unresolved V gene accounts for under half, and the remainder has no known explanation. D and trimming come from the DNA, and the V and J calls and clone size come from that table. The sample records about 50,000 clones, 80% to 90% of which are singletons. Of the sample, roughly 12% is held by the ten largest clones.

Study-wide conclusions, independent of this receptor: How much clinical and demographic metadata was included differed by source and by participant, and the metadata was provided uncurated.

The germline V gene gives CDR1 as SGHRS and CDR2 as YFSETQ. The trim is 1 base for V and 6 bases for J, with a gap of 20 bases between the germline ends. Reading from cysteine to phenylalanine, the CDR3 counts 16 amino acids. The only DNA kept is the CDR3, 48 bases in frame from the first base. What was sequenced was peripheral blood. The TCR originated in a human donor with active COVID-19. The donor label of this sample is uncertain. The chain joins TRBV5-1 to TRBJ2-7; 6 matching bases give a weak D call of TRBD2. At the DNA level, the sequence is TGCGCCAGCAGCTTGCTCGGTCAGGGACTCCTCATCGAGCAGTACTTC. Its protein is CASSLLGQGLLIEQYF.